This entry features one TCR beta chain sequence. Its antigen is as yet unknown. A read error may produce the germline difference seen at one junction end. The CDR3 totals 13 residues. The germline V gene has CDR1 SQVTM and CDR2 ANQGSEA. The sample originates from a study of blood T cells in healthy people across ages. Study as a whole: When template switching was applied, about one barcoded beta molecule was captured per two T cells. Study-level points and caveats: A strong correlation was seen between TCR beta diversity and naive T cell percentage. Roughly linear age-related decline in beta diversity appeared, significant by age 40.

A second about 6 to 12 cycle PCR used barcoded and J-beta primers. Every cDNA was tagged by a template-switch adaptor with 12 random nucleotides. TCRdb re-called the 5' RACE reads with MiXCR, one entry per CDR3 protein. The data show approximately 690,000 distinct CDR3 sequences, approximately 50% seen once. The chain links TRBV29-1 to TRBJ2-1; D is ambiguous. The receptor was derived from a man between 60 and 75 years old in good health. Sequences were obtained from blood. The CDR3 bases are TGCAGCGGAACACTTCCTCAGTACAATGAGCAGTTATTC. Its protein is CSGTLPQYNEQLF.